Here is one T cell receptor (beta chain) with its context. Its matching antigen is unknown. This specimen belongs to a study of cytomegalovirus exposure and HLA in healthy donors. About the research overall: One earlier analysis, a look at some 180 million T cells, found roughly 120 million unique TCR beta sequences. Study results and limitations: According to a later analysis, donors in an Asian-associated ancestry cluster reportedly had fewer N-insertions than the roughly 660-donor mean.

The germline gives CDR1 SGHDN, CDR2 FVKESK. There are 15 residues in the CDR3. Trimming cost V 5 bases and J 4 bases, with 15 bases left between them. PCR primers comprised 60 Vbeta and 13 Jbeta primers. The table came from immunoSEQ multiplex PCR; TCRdb's copy has only in-frame clones and leaves some out. The data show over 150,000 clones, with 75% to 90% seen just once and 1.2% held by the top ten. The sequenced sample consisted of PBMCs. The rearrangement links TRBV14 to TRBJ2-1; perhaps TRBD2 as D (5 bases). This clonotype originated in a boy aged 2 to 9 in good health and CMV-seronegative. CDR3 in DNA: TGTGCCAGCAGCGACTCGGGGTGGATATACAATGAGCAGTTCTTC. Translation: CASSDSGWIYNEQFF.